The TCR beta chain described here comes from a study of cytomegalovirus exposure and HLA in healthy donors. Assay used: immunoSEQ multiplex PCR; TCRdb lists only in-frame clones, some missing. Among 82,000 or so clones listed, just under 95% were seen once. CDR1 is SGHNT, CDR2 YYREEE, per germline (reference sequence). This CDR3 region has 14 residues. V shed 9 bases and J 5 bases; nucleotides not matched to a gene: 11. General study results and limits: Using the classifier, cytomegalovirus status was reportedly diagnosed with high specificity and sensitivity. The study listed approximately 160 cytomegalovirus-associated TCR beta chains.

Turning to this clone: The antigen remains unidentified.

The sequenced sample was PBMCs. This TCR derives from a man younger than 35 in good health and CMV-seronegative. The chain employs TRBV5-4 and TRBJ1-2; 9 nucleotides line up with TRBD1. DNA of the CDR3: TGTGCCACCCGGACAGGGGAAGGAGGATATGGCTACACCTTC. It specifies CATRTGEGGYGYTF. The complete variable domain, with remaining parts taken from reference TRBV5-4 and TRBJ1-2, reads ETGVTQSPTHLIKTRGQQVTLRCSSQSGHNTVSWYQQALGQGPQFIFQYYREEENGRGNFPPRFSGLQFPNYSSELNVNALELDDSALYLCATRTGEGGYGYTFGSGTRLTVV.